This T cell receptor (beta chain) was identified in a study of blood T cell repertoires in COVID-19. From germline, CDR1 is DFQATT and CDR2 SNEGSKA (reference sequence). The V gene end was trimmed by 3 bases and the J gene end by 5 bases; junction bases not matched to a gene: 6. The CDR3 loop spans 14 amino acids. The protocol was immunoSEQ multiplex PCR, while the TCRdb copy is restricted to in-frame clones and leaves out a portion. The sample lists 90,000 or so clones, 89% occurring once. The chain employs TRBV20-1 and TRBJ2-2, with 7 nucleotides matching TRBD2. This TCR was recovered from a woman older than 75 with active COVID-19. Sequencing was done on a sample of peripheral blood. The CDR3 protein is CSASRFSGTGELFF. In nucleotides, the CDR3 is TGCAGTGCTAGTCGCTTTAGCGGGACCGGGGAGCTGTTTTTT.